The 21 T cell receptor beta chains listed next were all sequenced from one sample in a study of CD8 T cells in Susac syndrome (dated by TCRdb to between 2018 and 2021). The library was made by the immunoSEQ multiplex PCR assay. RNA was extracted using the RNeasy kit, and about 0.45 to 1 ug of the RNA was reverse transcribed with random hexamers. TCRdb reworked the public reads: Q25 trimming with fastp, MiXCR clone assembly, productive beta chains retained. Rows with one shared CDR3 protein collapse into an entry with the most common genes and DNA. The sample table holds approximately 160,000 distinct CDR3 sequences, of which 92% were seen once. The ten largest make up around 0.075% of the sample. Material for sequencing was CD4+ T cells from PBMCs. These receptors were obtained from a human donor in good health.

CDR3 amino acids: CASSDGTGAGEQYF. The CDR3 bases are TGTGCCAGCAGTGATGGGACAGGGGCGGGCGAGCAGTACTTC. V gene TRBV2 combines with J gene TRBJ2-7; TRBD1 agrees at 10 bases. V dropped 3 bases and J dropped 6; count of bases not matched to a gene: 5. Germline V lookup: CDR1 SNHLY, CDR2 FYNNEI. The CDR3 has 14 amino acids.

The chain carries TRBV12-3 or TRBV12-4 and TRBJ2-6; D remains unclear. This CDR3 comprises 17 residues. The V and J ends lost 3 bases and 1 base respectively, with 13 bases between them. The chain's CDR3 is CASSFPPVLSGANVLTF. The CDR3 region has the DNA TGTGCCAGCAGTTTCCCGCCCGTCCTTTCTGGGGCCAACGTCCTGACTTTC.

J is TRBJ1-5 and V is TRBV30; unclear D gene. Trimming stripped 3 bases from V and 3 bases from J, with 12 bases between. CDR1 GTSNPN and CDR2 SVGIG come from the germline V gene (reference sequence). The CDR3 sequence is 14 residues long. This CDR3 reads CAWSPLDYNQPQHF. The CDR3 DNA is TGTGCCTGGAGCCCTTTAGATTACAATCAGCCCCAGCATTTT.

The chain couples TRBV28 to TRBJ1-2; D unclear. Germline CDR1 MDHEN, CDR2 SYDVKM. Trimming cost V 5 bases and J 6 bases, with 13 bases left between them. The CDR3 totals 13 residues. The CDR3 here is CASSPSEMHGYTF. CDR3 DNA: TGTGCCAGCAGTCCCTCCGAGATGCATGGCTACACCTTC.

The chain combines TRBV29-1 with TRBJ1-3, with 7 bases identical to TRBD1. Trimming at V came to 7 bases and at J to 4 bases, leaving 4 bases not matched to a gene. The CDR3 length is 12 residues. Germline CDR1 and CDR2: SQVTM and ANQGSEA. As DNA, the CDR3 is TGCAGCGCACACAGGGGAGGAAACACCATATATTTT. It is translated as CSAHRGGNTIYF.

This clonotype was seen once. The rearrangement joins TRBV12-3 or TRBV12-4 to TRBJ2-7, with D perhaps matching TRBD1 (6 bases). V was trimmed by 5 bases and J by 5 bases, leaving 13 bases between them. The CDR3 consists of 13 residues. CDR3 sequence (DNA): TGTGCCAGCAGTAGGGGCAGGGGAAACGAGCAGTACTTC. This gives the protein CASSRGRGNEQYF.

This clonotype was recorded only once. J is TRBJ1-2 and V is TRBV15; D not certain. The CDR3 loop spans 14 amino acids. Trimming stripped 0 bases from V and 8 bases from J, with 13 bases between. Germline loops: CDR1 LNHNV, CDR2 YYDKDF (reference sequence). The CDR3 spells CATSRDRVDRGYTF. As DNA, the CDR3 is TGTGCCACCAGCAGAGATAGGGTCGACCGCGGCTACACCTTC.

This chain links TRBV19 with TRBJ2-1; 11 bases fit TRBD1. After removal of 5 bases from V and 9 bases from J, the junction contained 6 bases not matched to a gene. This CDR3 is built from 14 residues. Germline-derived CDR1 and CDR2 are LNHDA and SQIVND (reference sequence). CDR3 bases: TGTGCCAGTAGTTCCCGGACAGGGGGCGGTGAGCAGTTCTTC. Protein: CASSSRTGGGEQFF.

CDR3 residues: CASSLVREGAYEQYF. The CDR3 coding sequence is TGTGCCAGCAGCTTAGTGAGAGAGGGTGCCTACGAGCAGTACTTC. The rearrangement uses TRBV7-8 and TRBJ2-7; a possible D gene is TRBD2 (5 bases). Germline V gene sequence: CDR1 SGHVS, CDR2 FQNEAQ. The V end was cut by 1 base, the J end by 2 bases, with 12 bases between. The length of the CDR3 is 15 residues.

J is TRBJ1-1 and V is TRBV18; no firm D call. V lost 6 bases to trimming and J lost 10 bases, with 18 bases between them. The CDR3 is made up of 13 amino acids. Germline loops: CDR1 KGHSH, CDR2 LQKENI. The CDR3 protein is CASSRADRPGAFF. The CDR3 DNA reads as TGTGCCAGCTCTCGGGCCGATAGGCCTGGAGCTTTCTTT.

This chain links TRBV4-1 with TRBJ2-7, with 8 bases identical to TRBD1. V was clipped by 1 base and J by 3 bases; unmatched bases: 8. This CDR3 contains 16 residues. Germline V gives CDR1 MGHRA, CDR2 YSYEKL. CDR3 sequence reads: CASSQGGGQGLYEQYF. In nucleotides, the CDR3 is TGCGCCAGCAGCCAAGGGGGAGGACAGGGTCTCTACGAGCAGTACTTC.

The chain links TRBV3-1 to TRBJ2-7; D is ambiguous. The germline gives CDR1 LGHDT, CDR2 YNNKEL (reference sequence). V lost 0 bases and J lost 0, with 6 bases in between. This CDR3 has 14 amino acids. The CDR3 DNA sequence: TGTGCCAGCAGCCAAGATACAGTCTCCTACGAGCAGTACTTC. Amino acids: CASSQDTVSYEQYF.

V gene TRBV7-2 combines with J gene TRBJ2-4; D assignment may be TRBD1 or TRBD2 (5 bases each). This CDR3 has 16 residues. The germline gives CDR1 SGHTA, CDR2 FQGNSA. Trimming pared 5 bases from V and 1 base from J, leaving 15 bases between. The CDR3 DNA reads TGTGCCAGCAGCGAGGGGCAGGGTTGGGCCAAAAACATTCAGTACTTC. It specifies CASSEGQGWAKNIQYF. The full variable domain, completed using reference TRBV7-2 and TRBJ2-4, is GAGVSQSPSNKVTEKGKDVELRCDPISGHTALYWYRQSLGQGLEFLIYFQGNSAPDKSGLPSDRFSAERTGGSVSTLTIQRTQQEDSAVYLCASSEGQGWAKNIQYFGAGTRLSVL.

The chain is built from TRBV29-1 and TRBJ2-1; 8 bases map to TRBD1. J was trimmed by 4 bases and V by 6 bases; bases with no gene match: 8. The CDR3 loop spans 14 amino acids. The germline V gene has CDR1 SQVTM and CDR2 ANQGSEA. The CDR3 protein is CSVRTGLGYNEQFF. CDR3 coding DNA: TGCAGCGTCAGGACAGGGCTGGGTTACAATGAGCAGTTCTTC.

The chain joins TRBV28 to TRBJ2-7, with D perhaps TRBD1 or TRBD2 (5 bases each). The CDR3 is made up of 15 amino acids. V lost 4 bases and J 0 bases, leaving 13 bases between the germline ends. CDR1 and CDR2 (germline): MDHEN, SYDVKM. The CDR3: CASSSGRDLSYEQYF. CDR3 nucleotide sequence: TGTGCCAGCAGTTCCGGACGGGACCTCTCCTACGAGCAGTACTTC.

The chain employs TRBV7-2 and TRBJ2-5; D is tentatively TRBD1 or TRBD2 (5 bases each). V was trimmed by 1 base and J by 4 bases, leaving 13 bases between them. CDR1 is SGHTA, CDR2 FQGNSA, per germline. The CDR3 consists of 15 residues. The CDR3 sequence is CASSLVATQGETQYF. In DNA, the CDR3 is TGTGCCAGCAGCTTAGTAGCGACCCAGGGAGAGACCCAGTACTTC.

The gene calls are TRBV3-1 and TRBJ1-6, with D hard to call. From germline, CDR1 is LGHDT and CDR2 YNNKEL (reference sequence). The CDR3 runs 12 residues. The V end was cut by 1 base, the J end by 13 bases, with 8 bases between. CDR3 nucleotides: TGTGCCAGCAGCCAAGGGGGATATCCCCTCCACTTT. Its translation is CASSQGGYPLHF.

This rearrangement joins TRBV7-9 to TRBJ1-1, with D perhaps matching TRBD1 (5 bases). Trimming stripped 3 bases from V and 4 bases from J, with 9 bases between. CDR3 size: 13 residues. Per the germline V gene, CDR1 is SEHNR and CDR2 is FQNEAQ (reference sequence). As DNA, the CDR3 is TGTGCCAGCAGCTTTCAGGGTAGCACTGAAGCTTTCTTT. Translation gives CASSFQGSTEAFF.

The chain is built from TRBV28 and TRBJ2-7, with a possible D match to TRBD2 (5 bases). This CDR3 region has 13 residues. V lost 4 bases to trimming and J lost 0 bases, with 7 bases between them. CDR1 and CDR2 (germline): MDHEN, SYDVKM. CDR3 sequence (DNA): TGTGCCAGCAGTTCGGGGAGCTCCTACGAGCAGTACTTC. This encodes CASSSGSSYEQYF.

This rearrangement joins TRBV18 to TRBJ1-2; TRBD1 matches 7 bases. This CDR3 comprises 15 residues. V was pared by 6 bases and J by 3 bases, with 10 bases of the junction left unmatched. CDR1 and CDR2 from the germline V gene are KGHSH and LQKENI. CDR3 in DNA: TGTGCCAGCTCTCCCGGGACAGTAACTGACTATGGCTACACCTTC. This codes for CASSPGTVTDYGYTF.

V usage is TRBV6-5 and J usage is TRBJ2-7; D tentatively fits TRBD1 or TRBD2 (5 bases each). V was clipped by 4 bases and J by 6 bases, with 10 bases between them. The CDR3 has 12 amino acids. CDR1 and CDR2 from the germline V gene are MNHEY and SVGAGI. As DNA, the CDR3 is TGTGCCAGCAGTTCAGGGACGAGCGAGCAGTACTTC. Protein sequence: CASSSGTSEQYF.